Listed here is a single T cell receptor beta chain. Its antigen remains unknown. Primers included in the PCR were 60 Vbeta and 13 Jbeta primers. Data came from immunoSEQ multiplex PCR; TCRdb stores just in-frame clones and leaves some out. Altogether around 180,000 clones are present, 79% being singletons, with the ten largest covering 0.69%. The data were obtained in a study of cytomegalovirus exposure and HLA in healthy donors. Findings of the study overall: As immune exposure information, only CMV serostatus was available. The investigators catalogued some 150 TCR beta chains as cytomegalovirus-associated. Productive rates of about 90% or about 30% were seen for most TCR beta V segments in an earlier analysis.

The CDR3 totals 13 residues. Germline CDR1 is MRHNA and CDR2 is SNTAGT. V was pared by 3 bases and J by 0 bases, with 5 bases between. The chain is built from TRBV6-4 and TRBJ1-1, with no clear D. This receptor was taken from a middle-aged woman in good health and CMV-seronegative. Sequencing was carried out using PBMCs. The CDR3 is CASSESMNTEAFF. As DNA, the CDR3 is TGTGCCAGCAGTGAAAGCATGAACACTGAAGCTTTCTTT.